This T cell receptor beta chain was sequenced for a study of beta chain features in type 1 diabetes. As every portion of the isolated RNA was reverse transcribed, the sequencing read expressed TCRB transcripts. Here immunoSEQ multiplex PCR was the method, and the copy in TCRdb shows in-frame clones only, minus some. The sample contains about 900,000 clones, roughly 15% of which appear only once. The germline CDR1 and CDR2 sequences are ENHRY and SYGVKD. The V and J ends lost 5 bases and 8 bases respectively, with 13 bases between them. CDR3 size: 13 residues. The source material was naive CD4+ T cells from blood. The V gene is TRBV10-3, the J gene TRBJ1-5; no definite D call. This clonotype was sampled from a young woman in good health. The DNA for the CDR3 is TGTGCCATCAGTCGCGTTGGGAAAGAGCCCCAGCATTTT. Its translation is CAISRVGKEPQHF.